This T cell receptor (beta chain) was identified during a study of T cell repertoires in cytomegalovirus infection. The wider study: Based on public TCR beta signatures, there were indications of CMV infection and of a matching HLA type.

MiXCR, applied by TCRdb to the reads, yields one record per CDR3 protein. There are about 76,000 distinct CDR3 sequences in the sample; roughly 3.7% occur only once, and under 6% lies in the top ten. Study outcomes and limitations: Clonotype analysis showed dominance of the ex vivo response by HLA-C-restricted CMV-specific TCR beta clonotypes. Summed frequency of public TCR beta families distinguished CMV carriers with the relevant HLA.

The sample holds many counts of this clonotype. Its target is not known. Germline V gives CDR1 MNHEY, CDR2 SVGEGT. V dropped 6 bases and J dropped 3 bases, with 21 bases sitting between them. The length of the CDR3 is 17 residues. The receptor's source is a human donor in good health (CMV status not recorded). Some clones in this sample may be carry-over from other donors' samples. Sample: PBMCs. The chain uses TRBV6-2 or TRBV6-3 and TRBJ2-1; TRBD1 or TRBD2 may be the D gene (5 bases each). This chain's CDR3 is CASSLPTGYTSYNEQFF. DNA of the CDR3: TGTGCCAGCAGCTTACCAACAGGTTATACTAGCTACAATGAGCAGTTCTTC.